This T cell receptor (beta chain) is drawn from a study of T-cell reconstitution after alpha-beta-depleted transplantation in children. Points on this clonotype: Its antigen remains unidentified.

Overall study findings and caveats: Several patients had high TCRbeta diversity at day 60; it came from surviving recipient T cells and thymic progenitors. In patients about two months after transplant, alpha-beta T cells reportedly arose from several hundred expanded graft clones. It was newly produced T cells that mostly accounted for T-cell counts and diversity one year after transplant.

V was pared by 7 bases and J by 4 bases, with 14 bases of the junction left unmatched. This CDR3 has 18 amino acids. Germline assignment: CDR1 SGHAT and CDR2 FQNNGV. Researchers prepared the TCRbeta library using unique molecular identifiers, the study reports. TCRdb fed the PCR reads into MiXCR, producing one record per CDR3 protein. Here the sample spans 500,000 to 750,000 distinct CDR3 sequences, 20% to 30% being singletons. Material: PBMCs, obtained before TCRalphabeta/CD19-depleted stem cell transplant. The rearrangement joins TRBV11-2 to TRBJ2-6, with 9 bases matching TRBD1. This receptor was identified in a boy under two years old with Wiskott-Aldrich syndrome, due to receive a stem cell transplant. The CDR3 sequence is CASIFQGQGLSGANVLTF. The CDR3 bases are TGTGCCAGCATCTTCCAGGGACAGGGTCTCTCCGGGGCCAACGTCCTGACTTTC.